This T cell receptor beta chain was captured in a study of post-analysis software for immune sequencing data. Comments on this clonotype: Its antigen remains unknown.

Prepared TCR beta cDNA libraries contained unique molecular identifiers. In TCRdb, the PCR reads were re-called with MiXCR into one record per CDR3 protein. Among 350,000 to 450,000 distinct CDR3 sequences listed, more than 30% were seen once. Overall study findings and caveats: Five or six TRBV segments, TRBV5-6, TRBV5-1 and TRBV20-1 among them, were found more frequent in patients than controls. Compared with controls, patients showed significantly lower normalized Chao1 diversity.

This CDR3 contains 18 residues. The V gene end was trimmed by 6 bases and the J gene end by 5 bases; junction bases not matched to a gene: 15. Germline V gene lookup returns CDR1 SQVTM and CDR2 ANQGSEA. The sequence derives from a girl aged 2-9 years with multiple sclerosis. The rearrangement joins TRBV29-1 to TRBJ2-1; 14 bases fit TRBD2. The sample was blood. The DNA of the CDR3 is TGCAGCGTCGCCTCCGGGACTAGCGGGAGAGGAGGGAACAATGAGCAGTTCTTC. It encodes CSVASGTSGRGGNNEQFF.